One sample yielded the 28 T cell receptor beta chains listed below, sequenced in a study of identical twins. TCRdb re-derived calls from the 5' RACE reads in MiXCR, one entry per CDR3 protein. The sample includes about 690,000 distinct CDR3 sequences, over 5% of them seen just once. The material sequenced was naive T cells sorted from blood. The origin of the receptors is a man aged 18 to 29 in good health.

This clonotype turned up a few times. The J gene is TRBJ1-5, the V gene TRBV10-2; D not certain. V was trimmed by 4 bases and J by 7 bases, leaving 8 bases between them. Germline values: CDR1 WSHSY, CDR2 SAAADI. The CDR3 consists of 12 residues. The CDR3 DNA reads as TGCGCCAGCAGTGCCTCTGAACAGCCCCAGCATTTT. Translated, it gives CASSASEQPQHF.

CDR3 bases: TGCGCCAGCAGGGCGACCGGGGGAGGCAATTCACCCCTCCACTTT. This translates into CASRATGGGNSPLHF. The chain carries TRBV10-2 and TRBJ1-6; weak D call: TRBD1 (5 bases). CDR1 is WSHSY, CDR2 SAAADI, per germline. The V and J ends lost 6 bases and 7 bases respectively, with 16 bases between them. This CDR3 comprises 15 residues.

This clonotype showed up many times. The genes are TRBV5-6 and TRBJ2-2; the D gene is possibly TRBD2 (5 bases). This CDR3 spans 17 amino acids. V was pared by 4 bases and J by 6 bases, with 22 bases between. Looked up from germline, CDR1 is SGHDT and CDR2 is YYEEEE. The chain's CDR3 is CASSPIAISGSSGELFF. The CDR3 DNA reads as TGTGCCAGCAGCCCTATAGCCATCTCGGGATCATCCGGGGAGCTGTTTTTT.

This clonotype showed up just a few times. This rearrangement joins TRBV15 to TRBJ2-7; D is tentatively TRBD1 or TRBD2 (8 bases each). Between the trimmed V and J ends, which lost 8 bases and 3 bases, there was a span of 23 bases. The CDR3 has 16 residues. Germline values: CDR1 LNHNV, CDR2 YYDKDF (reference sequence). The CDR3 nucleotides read TGTGCCACCCGGGACAGGAGAGGACTAGCTGGCTACGAGCAGTACTTC. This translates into CATRDRRGLAGYEQYF.

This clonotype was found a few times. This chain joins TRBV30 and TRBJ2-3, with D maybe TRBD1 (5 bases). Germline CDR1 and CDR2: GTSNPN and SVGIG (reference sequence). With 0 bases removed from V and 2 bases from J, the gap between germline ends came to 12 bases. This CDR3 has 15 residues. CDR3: CAWSVTQGNTDTQYF. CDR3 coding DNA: TGTGCCTGGAGTGTAACCCAGGGAAACACAGATACGCAGTATTTT.

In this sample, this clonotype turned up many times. The CDR3 sequence: CATSDKETEEQYF. CDR3 nucleotide sequence: TGTGCCACCAGTGACAAGGAGACAGAGGAGCAGTACTTC. The chain couples TRBV24-1 to TRBJ2-7; weak D call: TRBD1 (5 bases). With 4 bases removed from V and 7 bases from J, the gap between germline ends came to 13 bases. Germline assignment: CDR1 KGHDR and CDR2 SFDVKD. The CDR3 has 13 residues.

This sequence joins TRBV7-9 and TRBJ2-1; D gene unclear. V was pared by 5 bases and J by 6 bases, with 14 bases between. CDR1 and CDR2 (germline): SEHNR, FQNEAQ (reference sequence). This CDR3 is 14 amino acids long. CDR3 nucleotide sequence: TGTGCCAGCAGCATATCCCGGGTGGTCAATGAGCAGTTCTTC. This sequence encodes CASSISRVVNEQFF.

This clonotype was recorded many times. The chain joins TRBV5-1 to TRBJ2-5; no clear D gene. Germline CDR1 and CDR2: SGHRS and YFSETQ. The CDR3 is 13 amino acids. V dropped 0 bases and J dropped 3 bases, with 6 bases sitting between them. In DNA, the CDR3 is TGCGCCAGCAGCTTGGCCCCCGAAGAGACCCAGTACTTC. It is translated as CASSLAPEETQYF.

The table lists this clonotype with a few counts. The DNA of the CDR3 is TGTGCCAGCAGCCCAGGGGGCAGGATCCCTGAAGCTTTCTTT. It specifies CASSPGGRIPEAFF. The V gene is TRBV12-3 or TRBV12-4, the J gene TRBJ1-1; 8 bases line up with TRBD1. Germline trimming cut 6 bases from V and 6 bases from J; bases unmatched to any gene: 9. This CDR3 has 14 residues.

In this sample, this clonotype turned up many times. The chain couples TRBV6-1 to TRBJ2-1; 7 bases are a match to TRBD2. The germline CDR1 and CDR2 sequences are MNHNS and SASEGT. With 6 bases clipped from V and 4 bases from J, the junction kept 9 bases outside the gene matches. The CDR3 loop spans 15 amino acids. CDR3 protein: CASRFGLETYNEQFF. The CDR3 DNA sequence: TGTGCCAGCAGATTTGGACTAGAAACTTACAATGAGCAGTTCTTC.

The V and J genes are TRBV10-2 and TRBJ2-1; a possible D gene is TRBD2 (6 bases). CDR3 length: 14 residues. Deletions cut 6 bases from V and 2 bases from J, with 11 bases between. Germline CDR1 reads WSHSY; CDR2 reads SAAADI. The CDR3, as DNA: TGCGCCAGCAGCGGCGCGGGAACCTACAATGAGCAGTTCTTC. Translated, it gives CASSGAGTYNEQFF.

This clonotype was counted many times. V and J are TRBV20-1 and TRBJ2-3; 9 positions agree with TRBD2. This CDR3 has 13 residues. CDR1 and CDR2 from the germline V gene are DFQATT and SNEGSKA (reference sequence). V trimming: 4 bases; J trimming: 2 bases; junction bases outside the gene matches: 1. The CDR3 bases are TGCAGTGCTAAGCGGGAGGACACAGATACGCAGTATTTT. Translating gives CSAKREDTDTQYF.

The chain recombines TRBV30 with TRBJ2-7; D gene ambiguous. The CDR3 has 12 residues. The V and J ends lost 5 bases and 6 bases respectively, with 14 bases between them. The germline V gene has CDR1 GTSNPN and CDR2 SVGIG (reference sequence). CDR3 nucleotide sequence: TGTGCCTGGGGACCATTCCGAAGCGAGCAGTACTTC. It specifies CAWGPFRSEQYF.

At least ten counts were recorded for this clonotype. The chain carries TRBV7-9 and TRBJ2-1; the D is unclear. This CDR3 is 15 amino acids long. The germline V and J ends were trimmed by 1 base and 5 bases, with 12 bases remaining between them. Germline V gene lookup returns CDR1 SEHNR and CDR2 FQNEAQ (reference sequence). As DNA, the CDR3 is TGTGCCAGCAGCTTAGGGCAGCGTGGGGACAATGAGCAGTTCTTC. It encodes CASSLGQRGDNEQFF.

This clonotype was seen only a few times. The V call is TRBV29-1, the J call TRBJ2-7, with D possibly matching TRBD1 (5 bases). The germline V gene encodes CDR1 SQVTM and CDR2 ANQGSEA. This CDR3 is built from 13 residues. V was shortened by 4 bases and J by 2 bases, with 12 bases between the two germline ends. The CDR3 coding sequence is TGCAGCGTTGCAGACAGTAATCCCTACGAGCAGTACTTC. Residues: CSVADSNPYEQYF.

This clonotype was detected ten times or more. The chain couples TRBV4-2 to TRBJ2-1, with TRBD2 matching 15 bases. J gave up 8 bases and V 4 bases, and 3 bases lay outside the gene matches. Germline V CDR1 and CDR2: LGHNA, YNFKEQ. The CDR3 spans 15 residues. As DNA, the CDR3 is TGTGCCAGCAGCCGGGGGACTAGCGGGGGGTATGAGCAGTTCTTC. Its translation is CASSRGTSGGYEQFF.

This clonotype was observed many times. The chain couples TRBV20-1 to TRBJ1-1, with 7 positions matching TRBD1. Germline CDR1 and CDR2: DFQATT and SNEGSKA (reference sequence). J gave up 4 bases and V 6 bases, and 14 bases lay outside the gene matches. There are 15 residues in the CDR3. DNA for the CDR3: TGCAGTGCCCTTCCGCCAGGGGGGTCGGGCACTGAAGCTTTCTTT. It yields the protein CSALPPGGSGTEAFF.

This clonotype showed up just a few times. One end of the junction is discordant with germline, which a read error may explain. The CDR3, as DNA: TGTGCCAGCAGCTTTGGGGGGACTAGCGGGTGGACTCCCGCCCAATTT. This sequence encodes CASSFGGTSGWTPAQF. The V gene is TRBV7-6, the J gene TRBJ2-3, with 12 nucleotides matching TRBD2. Germline V gene sequence: CDR1 SGHVS, CDR2 FNYEAQ. The CDR3 has 16 amino acids.

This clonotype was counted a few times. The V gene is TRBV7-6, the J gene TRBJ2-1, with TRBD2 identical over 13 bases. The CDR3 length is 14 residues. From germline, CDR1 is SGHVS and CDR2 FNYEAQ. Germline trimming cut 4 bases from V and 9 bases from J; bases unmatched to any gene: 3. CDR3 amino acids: CASSSGLAGSEQFF. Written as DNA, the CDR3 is TGTGCCAGCAGCTCGGGACTAGCGGGAAGTGAGCAGTTCTTC.

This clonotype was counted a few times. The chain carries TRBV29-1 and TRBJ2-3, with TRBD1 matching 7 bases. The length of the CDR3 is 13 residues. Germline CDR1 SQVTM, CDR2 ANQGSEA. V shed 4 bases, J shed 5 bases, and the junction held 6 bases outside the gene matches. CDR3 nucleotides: TGCAGCGTTGTTAGACAGGGCGGAGATACGCAGTATTTT. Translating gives CSVVRQGGDTQYF.

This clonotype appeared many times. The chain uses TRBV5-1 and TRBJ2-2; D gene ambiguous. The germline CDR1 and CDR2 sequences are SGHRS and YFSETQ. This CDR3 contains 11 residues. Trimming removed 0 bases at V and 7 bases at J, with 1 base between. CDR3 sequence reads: CASSLDGELFF. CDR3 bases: TGCGCCAGCAGCTTGGACGGGGAGCTGTTTTTT.

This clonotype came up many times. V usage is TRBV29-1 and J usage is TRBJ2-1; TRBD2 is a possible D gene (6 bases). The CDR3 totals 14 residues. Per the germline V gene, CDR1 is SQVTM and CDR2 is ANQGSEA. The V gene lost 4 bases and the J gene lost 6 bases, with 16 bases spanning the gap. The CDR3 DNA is TGCAGCGTTGGGCGAACCCGGGAGTCCAATGAGCAGTTCTTC. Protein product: CSVGRTRESNEQFF.

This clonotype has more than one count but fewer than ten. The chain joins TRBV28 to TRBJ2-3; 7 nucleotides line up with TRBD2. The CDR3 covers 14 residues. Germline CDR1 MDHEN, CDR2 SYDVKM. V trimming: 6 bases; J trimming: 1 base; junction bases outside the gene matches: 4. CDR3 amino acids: CASSRGDRTDTQYF. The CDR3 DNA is TGTGCCAGCAGCCGGGGGGACCGCACAGATACGCAGTATTTT. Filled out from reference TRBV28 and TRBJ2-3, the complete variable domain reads DVKVTQSSRYLVKRTGEKVFLECVQDMDHENMFWYRQDPGLGLRLIYFSYDVKMKEKGDIPEGYSVSREKKERFSLILESASTNQTSMYLCASSRGDRTDTQYFGPGTRLTVL.

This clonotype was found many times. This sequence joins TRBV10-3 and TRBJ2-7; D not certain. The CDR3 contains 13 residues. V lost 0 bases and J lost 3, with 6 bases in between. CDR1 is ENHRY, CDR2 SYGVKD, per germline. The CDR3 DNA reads TGTGCCATCAGTGAGTCGGTCGGCTACGAGCAGTACTTC. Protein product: CAISESVGYEQYF.

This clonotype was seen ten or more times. For the CDR3, the DNA is TGTGCCAGCCCTGGGACACCGGAGGGGCAGTACGTC. As protein: CASPGTPEGQYV. This chain connects TRBV18 to TRBJ2-7; D possibly uses TRBD1 or TRBD2 (6 bases each). The V gene lost 8 bases and the J gene lost 9 bases, with 17 bases spanning the gap. The germline gives CDR1 KGHSH, CDR2 LQKENI. The CDR3 runs 12 residues.

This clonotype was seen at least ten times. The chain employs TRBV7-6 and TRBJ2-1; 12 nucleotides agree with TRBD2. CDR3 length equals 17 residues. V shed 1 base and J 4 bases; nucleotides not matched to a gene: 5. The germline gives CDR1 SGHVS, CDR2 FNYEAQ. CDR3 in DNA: TGTGCCAGCAGCTTAGTCCTAGCGGGAGGGCCATACAATGAGCAGTTCTTC. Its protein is CASSLVLAGGPYNEQFF.

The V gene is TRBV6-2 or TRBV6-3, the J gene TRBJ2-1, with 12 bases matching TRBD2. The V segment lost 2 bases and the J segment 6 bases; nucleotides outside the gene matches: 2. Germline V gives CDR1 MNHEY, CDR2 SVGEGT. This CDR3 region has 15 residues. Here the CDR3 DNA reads TGTGCCAGCAGTTACGGGACTAGCGGGCCCAATGAGCAGTTCTTC. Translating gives CASSYGTSGPNEQFF.

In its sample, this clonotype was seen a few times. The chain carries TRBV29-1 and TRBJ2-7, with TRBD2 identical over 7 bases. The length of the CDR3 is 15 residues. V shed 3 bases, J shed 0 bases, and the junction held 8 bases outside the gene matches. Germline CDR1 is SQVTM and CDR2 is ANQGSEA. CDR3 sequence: CSVERFGTNSYEQYF. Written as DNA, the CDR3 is TGCAGCGTTGAGCGTTTTGGGACTAACTCCTACGAGCAGTACTTC.